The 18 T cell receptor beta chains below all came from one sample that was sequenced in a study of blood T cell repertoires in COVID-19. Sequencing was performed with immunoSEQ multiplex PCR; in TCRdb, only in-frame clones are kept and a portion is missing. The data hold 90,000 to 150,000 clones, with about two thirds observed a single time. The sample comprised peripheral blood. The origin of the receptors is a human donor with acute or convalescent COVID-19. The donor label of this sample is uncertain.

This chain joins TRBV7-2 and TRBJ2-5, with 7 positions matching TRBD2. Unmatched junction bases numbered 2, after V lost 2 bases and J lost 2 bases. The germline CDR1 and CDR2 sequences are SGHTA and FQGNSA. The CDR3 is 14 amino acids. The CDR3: CASSLSGAQETQYF. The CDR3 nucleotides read TGTGCCAGCAGCTTAAGCGGGGCTCAAGAGACCCAGTACTTC.

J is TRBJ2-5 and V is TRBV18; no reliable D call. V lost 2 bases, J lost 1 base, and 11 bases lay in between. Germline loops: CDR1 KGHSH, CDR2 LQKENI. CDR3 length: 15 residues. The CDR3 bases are TGTGCCAGCTCACCAAACTACGGCTTCCAAGAGACCCAGTACTTC. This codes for CASSPNYGFQETQYF.

The CDR3 loop reads CASSVVFTGELFF. The CDR3 bases are TGTGCCAGCAGTGTAGTGTTCACCGGGGAGCTGTTTTTT. V and J are TRBV2 and TRBJ2-2; no reliable D call. V was cut by 4 bases and J by 4 bases, with 7 bases left in between. This CDR3 spans 13 amino acids. Germline V lookup: CDR1 SNHLY, CDR2 FYNNEI.

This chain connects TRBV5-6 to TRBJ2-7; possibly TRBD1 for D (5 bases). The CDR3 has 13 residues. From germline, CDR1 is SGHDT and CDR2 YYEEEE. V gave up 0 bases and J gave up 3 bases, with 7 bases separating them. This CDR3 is CASSLGQLYEQYF. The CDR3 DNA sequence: TGTGCCAGCAGCTTGGGACAGCTCTACGAGCAGTACTTC. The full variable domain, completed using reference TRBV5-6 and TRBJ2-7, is DAGVTQSPTHLIKTRGQQVTLRCSPKSGHDTVSWYQQALGQGPQFIFQYYEEEERQRGNFPDRFSGHQFPNYSSELNVNALLLGDSALYLCASSLGQLYEQYFGPGTRLTVT.

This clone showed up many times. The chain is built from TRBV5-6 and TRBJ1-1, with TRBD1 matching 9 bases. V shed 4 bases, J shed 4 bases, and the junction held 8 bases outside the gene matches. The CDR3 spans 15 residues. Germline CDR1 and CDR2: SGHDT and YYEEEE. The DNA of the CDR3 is TGTGCCAGCAGCCCCACAGGGGGCTTGGGCACTGAAGCTTTCTTT. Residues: CASSPTGGLGTEAFF.

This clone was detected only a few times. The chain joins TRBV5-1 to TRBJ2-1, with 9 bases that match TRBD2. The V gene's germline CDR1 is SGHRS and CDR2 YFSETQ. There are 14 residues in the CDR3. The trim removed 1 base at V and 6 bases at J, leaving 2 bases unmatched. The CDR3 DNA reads TGCGCCAGCAGCTTGACGCGGGGGGGCAATGAGCAGTTCTTC. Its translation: CASSLTRGGNEQFF.

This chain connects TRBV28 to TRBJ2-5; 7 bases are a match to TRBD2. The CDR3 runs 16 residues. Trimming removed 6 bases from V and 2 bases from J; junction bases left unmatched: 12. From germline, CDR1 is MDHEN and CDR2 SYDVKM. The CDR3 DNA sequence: TGTGCCAGCAGACTCCTCGGACTAGTTGGGCAAGAGACCCAGTACTTC. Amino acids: CASRLLGLVGQETQYF.

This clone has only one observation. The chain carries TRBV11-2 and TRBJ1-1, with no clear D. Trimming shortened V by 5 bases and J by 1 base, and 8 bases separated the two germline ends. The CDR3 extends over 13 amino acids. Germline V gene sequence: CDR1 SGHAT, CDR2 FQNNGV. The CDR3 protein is CASSRDTNTEAFF. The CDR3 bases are TGTGCCAGCAGCCGCGACACGAACACTGAAGCTTTCTTT. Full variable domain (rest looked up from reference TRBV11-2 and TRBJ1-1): EAGVAQSPRYKIIEKRQSVAFWCNPISGHATLYWYQQILGQGPKLLIQFQNNGVVDDSQLPKDRFSAERLKGVDSTLKIQPAKLEDSAVYLCASSRDTNTEAFFGQGTRLTVV.

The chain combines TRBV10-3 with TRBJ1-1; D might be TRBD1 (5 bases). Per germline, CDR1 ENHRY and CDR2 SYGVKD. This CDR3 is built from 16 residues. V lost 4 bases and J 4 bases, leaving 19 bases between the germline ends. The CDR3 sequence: CAISGALQVLGTEAFF. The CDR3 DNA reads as TGTGCCATCAGTGGGGCCCTACAGGTCCTGGGCACTGAAGCTTTCTTT.

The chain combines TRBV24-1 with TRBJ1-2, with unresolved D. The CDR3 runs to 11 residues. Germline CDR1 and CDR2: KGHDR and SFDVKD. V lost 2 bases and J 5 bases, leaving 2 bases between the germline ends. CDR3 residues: CATSDSYGYTF. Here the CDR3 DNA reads TGTGCCACCAGTGATTCTTATGGCTACACCTTC.

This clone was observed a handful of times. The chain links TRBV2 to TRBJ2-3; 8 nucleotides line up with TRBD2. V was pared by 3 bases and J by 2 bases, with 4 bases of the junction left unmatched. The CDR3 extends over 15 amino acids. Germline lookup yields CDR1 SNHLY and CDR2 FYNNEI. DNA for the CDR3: TGTGCCAGCAGTGAGGGACTAGAGGACACAGATACGCAGTATTTT. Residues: CASSEGLEDTDTQYF.

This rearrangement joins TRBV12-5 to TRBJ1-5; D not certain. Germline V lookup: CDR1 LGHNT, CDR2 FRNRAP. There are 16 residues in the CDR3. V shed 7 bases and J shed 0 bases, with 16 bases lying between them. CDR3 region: CASAFRVGYSNQPQHF. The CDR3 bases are TGTGCTAGTGCCTTTCGGGTTGGGTATAGCAATCAGCCCCAGCATTTT. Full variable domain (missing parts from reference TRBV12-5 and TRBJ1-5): DARVTQTPRHKVTEMGQEVTMRCQPILGHNTVFWYRQTMMQGLELLAYFRNRAPLDDSGMPKDRFSAEMPDATLATLKIQPSEPRDSAVYFCASAFRVGYSNQPQHFGDGTRLSIL.

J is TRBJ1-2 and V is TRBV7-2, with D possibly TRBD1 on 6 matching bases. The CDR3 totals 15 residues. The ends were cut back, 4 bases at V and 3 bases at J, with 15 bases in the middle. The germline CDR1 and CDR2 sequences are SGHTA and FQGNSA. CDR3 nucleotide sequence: TGTGCCAGCAGCTCCTACAGGGATCAAGACTATGGCTACACCTTC. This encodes CASSSYRDQDYGYTF.

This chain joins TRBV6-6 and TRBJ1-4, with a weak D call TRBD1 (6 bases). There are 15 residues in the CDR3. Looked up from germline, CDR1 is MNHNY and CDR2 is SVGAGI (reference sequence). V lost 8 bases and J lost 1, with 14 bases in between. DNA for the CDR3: TGTGCCAGCCGGGGGAGGGGGGGAACTAATGAAAAACTGTTTTTT. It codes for CASRGRGGTNEKLFF.

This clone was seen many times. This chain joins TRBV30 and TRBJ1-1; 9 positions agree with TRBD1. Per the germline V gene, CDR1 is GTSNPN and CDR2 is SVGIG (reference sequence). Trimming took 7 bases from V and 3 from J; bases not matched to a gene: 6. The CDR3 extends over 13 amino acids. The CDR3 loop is CAYNRGRDTEAFF. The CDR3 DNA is TGTGCCTATAACAGGGGGCGCGACACTGAAGCTTTCTTT.

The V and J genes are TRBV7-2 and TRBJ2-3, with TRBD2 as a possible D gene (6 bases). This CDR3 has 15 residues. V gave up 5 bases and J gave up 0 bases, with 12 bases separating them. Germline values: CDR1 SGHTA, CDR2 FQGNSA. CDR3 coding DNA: TGTGCCAGCAGCGCGCGGGACTTTAGCACAGATACGCAGTATTTT. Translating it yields CASSARDFSTDTQYF.

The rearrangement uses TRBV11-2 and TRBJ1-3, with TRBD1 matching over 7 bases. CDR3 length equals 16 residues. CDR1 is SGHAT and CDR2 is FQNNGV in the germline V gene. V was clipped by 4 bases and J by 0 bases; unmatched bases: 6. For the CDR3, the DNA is TGTGCCAGCAGCTCTTTGGACAGGAACTCTGGAAACACCATATATTTT. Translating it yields CASSSLDRNSGNTIYF.

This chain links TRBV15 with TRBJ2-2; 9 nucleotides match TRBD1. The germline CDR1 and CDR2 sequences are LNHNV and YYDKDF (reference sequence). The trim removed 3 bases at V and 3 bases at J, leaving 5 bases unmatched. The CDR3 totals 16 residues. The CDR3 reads CATSSDRGRDTGELFF. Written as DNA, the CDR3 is TGTGCCACCAGCAGCGACAGGGGGAGGGACACCGGGGAGCTGTTTTTT.